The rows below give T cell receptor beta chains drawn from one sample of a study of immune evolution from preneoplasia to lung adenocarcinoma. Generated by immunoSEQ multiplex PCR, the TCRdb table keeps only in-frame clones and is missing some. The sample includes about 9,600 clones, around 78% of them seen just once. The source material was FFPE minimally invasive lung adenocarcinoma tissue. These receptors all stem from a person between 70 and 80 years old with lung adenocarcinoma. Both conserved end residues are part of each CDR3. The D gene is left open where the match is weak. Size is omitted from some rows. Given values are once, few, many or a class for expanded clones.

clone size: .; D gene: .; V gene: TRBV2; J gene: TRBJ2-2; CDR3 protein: CATGEGELFF; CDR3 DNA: TGTGCCACAGGGGAAGGGGAGCTGTTTTTT
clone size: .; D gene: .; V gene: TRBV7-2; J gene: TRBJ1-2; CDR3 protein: CASSPGIPPFFTF; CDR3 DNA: TGTGCCAGCAGCCCGGGAATACCTCCCTTTTTCACCTTC
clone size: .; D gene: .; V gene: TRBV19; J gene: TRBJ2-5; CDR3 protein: CASSLGQETQYF; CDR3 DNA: TGTGCCAGTAGCCTGGGGCAAGAGACCCAGTACTTC
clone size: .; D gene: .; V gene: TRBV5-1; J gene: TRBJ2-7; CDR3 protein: CASSLASEFEQYF; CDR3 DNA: TGCGCCAGCAGCTTGGCCTCAGAGTTCGAGCAGTACTTC
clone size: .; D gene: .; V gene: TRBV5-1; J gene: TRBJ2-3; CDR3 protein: CASSLAGTDTQYF; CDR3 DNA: TGCGCCAGCAGCTTGGCGGGGACAGATACGCAGTATTTT
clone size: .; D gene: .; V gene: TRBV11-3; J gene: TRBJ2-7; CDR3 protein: CASSLRPSYEQYF; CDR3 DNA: TGTGCCAGCAGCCTCCGGCCCTCCTACGAGCAGTACTTC
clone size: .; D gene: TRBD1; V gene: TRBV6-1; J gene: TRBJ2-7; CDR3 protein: CASSPTGTGGDEQYF; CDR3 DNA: TGTGCCAGCAGTCCCACTGGGACAGGGGGCGACGAGCAGTACTTC
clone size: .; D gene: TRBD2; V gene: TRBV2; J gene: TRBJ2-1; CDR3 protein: CASKTTSGRSNEQFF; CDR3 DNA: TGTGCCAGCAAGACTACTAGCGGGAGGTCCAATGAGCAGTTCTTC
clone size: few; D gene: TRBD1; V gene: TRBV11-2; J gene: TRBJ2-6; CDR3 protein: CASARDRGVGANVLTF; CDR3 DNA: TGTGCCAGCGCCCGGGACAGGGGGGTTGGGGCCAACGTCCTGACTTTC
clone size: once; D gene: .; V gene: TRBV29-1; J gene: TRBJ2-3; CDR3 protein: CSVAKGVGTDTQYF; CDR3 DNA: TGCAGCGTCGCAAAAGGGGTGGGCACAGATACGCAGTATTTT
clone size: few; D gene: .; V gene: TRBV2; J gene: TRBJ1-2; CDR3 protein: CASRDQGYGYTF; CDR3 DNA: TGTGCCAGCAGGGATCAGGGTTATGGCTACACCTTC
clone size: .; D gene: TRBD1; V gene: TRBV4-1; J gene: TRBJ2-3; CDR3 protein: CASSSGTVSQSTQYF; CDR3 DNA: TGCGCCAGCAGCTCCGGGACAGTTTCCCAAAGTACGCAGTATTTT
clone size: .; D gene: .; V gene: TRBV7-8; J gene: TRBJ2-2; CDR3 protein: CASSLRTLGTGELFF; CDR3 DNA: TGTGCCAGCAGCTTAAGGACCCTTGGGACCGGGGAGCTGTTTTTT
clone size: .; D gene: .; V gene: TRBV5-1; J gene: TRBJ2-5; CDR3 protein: CASSPTTGTGKETQYF; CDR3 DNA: TGCGCCAGCAGCCCTACTACCGGGACGGGGAAAGAGACCCAGTACTTC
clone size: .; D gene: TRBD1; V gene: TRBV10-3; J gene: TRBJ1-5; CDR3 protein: CAISTDRDSNQPQHF; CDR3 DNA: TGTGCCATCAGCACCGACAGGGATAGCAATCAGCCCCAGCATTTT
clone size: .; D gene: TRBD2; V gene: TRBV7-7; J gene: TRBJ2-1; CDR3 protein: CASSLDPGLAGVAEQFF; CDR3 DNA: TGTGCTAGCAGCTTAGACCCGGGACTAGCGGGGGTGGCGGAGCAGTTCTTC
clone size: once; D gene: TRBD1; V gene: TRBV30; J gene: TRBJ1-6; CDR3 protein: CAWSAGKTGSLSSPLHF; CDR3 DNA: TGTGCCTGGAGTGCGGGAAAGACAGGGAGCCTTAGTTCACCCCTCCACTTT
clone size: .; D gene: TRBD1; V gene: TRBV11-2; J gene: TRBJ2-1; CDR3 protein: CASSLNRGSYNEQFF; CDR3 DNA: TGTGCCAGCAGCCTAAACAGGGGAAGTTACAATGAGCAGTTCTTC
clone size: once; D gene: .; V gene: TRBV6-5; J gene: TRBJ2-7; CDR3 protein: CASNPGSGEQYF; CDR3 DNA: TGTGCCAGCAACCCTGGGTCGGGCGAGCAGTACTTC
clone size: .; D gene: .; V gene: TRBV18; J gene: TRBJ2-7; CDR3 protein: CASSPKVGSSYEQYF; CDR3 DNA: TGTGCCAGCTCACCAAAGGTCGGATCATCCTACGAGCAGTACTTC
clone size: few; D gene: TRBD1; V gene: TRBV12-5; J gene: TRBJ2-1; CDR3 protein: CASGPGTALRNEQFF; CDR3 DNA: TGTGCTAGTGGACCTGGGACAGCCCTTAGGAATGAGCAGTTCTTC
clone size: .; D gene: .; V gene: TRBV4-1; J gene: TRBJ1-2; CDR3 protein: CASSQVPPPGQAHGYTF; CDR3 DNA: TGCGCCAGCAGCCAAGTACCCCCCCCGGGACAAGCTCATGGCTACACCTTC
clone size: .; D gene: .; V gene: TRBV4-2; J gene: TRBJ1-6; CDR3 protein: CASSQGSHNSPLHF; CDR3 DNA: TGTGCCAGCAGCCAAGGGAGTCATAATTCACCCCTCCACTTT
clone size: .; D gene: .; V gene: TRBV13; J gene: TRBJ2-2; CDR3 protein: CASSLARISIPTGELFF; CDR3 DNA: TGTGCCAGCAGCTTAGCAAGGATTAGCATACCCACCGGGGAGCTGTTTTTT
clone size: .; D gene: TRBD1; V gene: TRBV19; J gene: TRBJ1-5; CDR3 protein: CASSGRQGDQPQHF; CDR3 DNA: TGTGCCAGTAGTGGGCGACAGGGGGATCAGCCCCAGCATTTT